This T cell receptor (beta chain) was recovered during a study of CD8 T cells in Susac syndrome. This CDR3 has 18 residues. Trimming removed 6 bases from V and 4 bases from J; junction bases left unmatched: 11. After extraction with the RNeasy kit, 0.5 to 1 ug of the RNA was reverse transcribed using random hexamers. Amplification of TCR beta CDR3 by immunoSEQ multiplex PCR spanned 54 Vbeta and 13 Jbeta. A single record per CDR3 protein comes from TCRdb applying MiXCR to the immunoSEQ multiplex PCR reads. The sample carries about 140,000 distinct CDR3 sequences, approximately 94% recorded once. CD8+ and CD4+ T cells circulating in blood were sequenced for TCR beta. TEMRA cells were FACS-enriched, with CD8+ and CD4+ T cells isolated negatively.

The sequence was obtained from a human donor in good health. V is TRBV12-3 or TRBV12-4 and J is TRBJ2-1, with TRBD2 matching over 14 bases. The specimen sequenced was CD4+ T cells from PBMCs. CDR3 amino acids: CASSGTSGSRSRYNEQFF. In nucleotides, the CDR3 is TGTGCCAGCAGCGGGACTAGCGGGAGCCGCTCTAGGTACAATGAGCAGTTCTTC.